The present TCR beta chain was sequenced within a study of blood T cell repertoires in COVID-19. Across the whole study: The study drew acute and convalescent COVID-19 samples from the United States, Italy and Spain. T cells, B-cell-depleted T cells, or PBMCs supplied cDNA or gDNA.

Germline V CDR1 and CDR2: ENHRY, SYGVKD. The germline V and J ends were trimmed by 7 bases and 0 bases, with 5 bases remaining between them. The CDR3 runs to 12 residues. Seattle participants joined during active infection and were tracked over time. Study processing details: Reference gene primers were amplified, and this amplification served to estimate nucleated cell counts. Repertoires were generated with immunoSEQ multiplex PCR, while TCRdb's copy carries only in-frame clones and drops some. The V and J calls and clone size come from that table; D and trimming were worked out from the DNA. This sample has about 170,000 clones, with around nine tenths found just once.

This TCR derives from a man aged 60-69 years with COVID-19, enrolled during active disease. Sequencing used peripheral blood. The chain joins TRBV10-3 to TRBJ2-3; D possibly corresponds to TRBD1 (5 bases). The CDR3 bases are TGTGCCATCAAGGGGAGCACAGATACGCAGTATTTT. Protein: CAIKGSTDTQYF.